This entry is about one TCR beta chain. Under the authors' procedure: For nucleated cells, counts were estimated from reference gene primer amplification. The assay was immunoSEQ multiplex PCR, and TCRdb's table has in-frame clones only and misses some. The DNA gave D and trimming, while V, J and clone size come from that table. Of roughly 200,000 clones listed, 80% to 90% are singletons. This specimen belongs to a study of blood T cell repertoires in COVID-19. Whole-study context: Samples came from the United States, Italy and Spain, spanning acute and convalescent COVID-19. Nucleic acid was either cDNA or gDNA, and it came from T cells, B-cell-depleted T cells, or PBMCs.

The CDR3 length is 16 residues. Trimming removed 4 bases from V and 2 bases from J; junction bases left unmatched: 6. The germline gives CDR1 SGHRS, CDR2 YFSETQ. The gene calls are TRBV5-1 and TRBJ2-2, with TRBD2 matching over 9 bases. The sample comprised peripheral blood. The sequence came from a human donor with active or convalescent COVID-19. The donor label of this sample is uncertain. This CDR3 reads CASSLLTSGNTGELFF. In DNA, the CDR3 is TGCGCCAGCAGCCTATTGACTAGCGGAAACACCGGGGAGCTGTTTTTT.